This T cell receptor beta chain is drawn from a study of T cells in Graves' hyperthyroidism and ophthalmopathy. Amplified TCR beta CDR3 regions came from RNA transcripts. First-round RT-PCR of the TCR CDR3 relied on the HTBI primer set. TCRdb analysed the multiplex PCR reads with MiXCR anew, one entry per CDR3 protein. The sample shows 500,000 to 600,000 distinct CDR3 sequences, approximately 44% of them seen only once. In the case of this clonotype: The antigen is undetermined. The junction shows a germline mismatch at one end, possibly a read error.

The study's findings and limits: In validation, the model predicted ophthalmopathy. These predictions came a median roughly seven months before onset. Appearing also in blood were most of the thyroid clonotypes expanded above 0.001. Patients with ophthalmopathy were separated from those with stable hyperthyroidism by a 13 V-J model.

The length of the CDR3 is 16 residues. The germline V gene encodes CDR1 SGHTA and CDR2 FQGNSA. Sequencing was done on a sample of peripheral blood or thyroid tissue (not recorded which). The genes are TRBV7-2 and TRBJ2-5; the D is unclear. The source is an adult woman with Graves' disease, either hyperthyroidism or ophthalmopathy (not recorded which). CDR3 DNA: TGCGCCAGCAGCCAAGACGAGGCCCGTGACCAAGAGACCCAGTACTTC. Its translation is CASSQDEARDQETQYF.